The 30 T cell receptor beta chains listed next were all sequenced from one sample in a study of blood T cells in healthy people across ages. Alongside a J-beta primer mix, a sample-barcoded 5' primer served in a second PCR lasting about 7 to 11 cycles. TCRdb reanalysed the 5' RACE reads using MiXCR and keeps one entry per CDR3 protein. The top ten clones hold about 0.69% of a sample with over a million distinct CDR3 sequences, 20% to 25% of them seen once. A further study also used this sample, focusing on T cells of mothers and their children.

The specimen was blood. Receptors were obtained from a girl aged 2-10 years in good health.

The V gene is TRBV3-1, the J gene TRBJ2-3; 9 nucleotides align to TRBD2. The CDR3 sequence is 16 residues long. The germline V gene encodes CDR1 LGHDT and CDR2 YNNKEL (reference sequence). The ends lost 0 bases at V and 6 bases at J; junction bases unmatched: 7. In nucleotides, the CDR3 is TGTGCCAGCAGCCAAGATCAATTAGCGGGAGCGGATACGCAGTATTTT. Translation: CASSQDQLAGADTQYF.

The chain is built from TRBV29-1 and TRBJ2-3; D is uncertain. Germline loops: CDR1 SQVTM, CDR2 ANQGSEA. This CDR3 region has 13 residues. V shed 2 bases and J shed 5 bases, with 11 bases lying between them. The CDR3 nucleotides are TGCAGCGTTGAAAAGCCCGCGGAAGATACGCAGTATTTT. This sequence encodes CSVEKPAEDTQYF.

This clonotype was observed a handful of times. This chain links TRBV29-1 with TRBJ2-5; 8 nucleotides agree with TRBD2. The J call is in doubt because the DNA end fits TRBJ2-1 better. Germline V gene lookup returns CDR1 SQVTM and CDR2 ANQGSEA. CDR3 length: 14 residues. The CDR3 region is CSVVGSGVGNEQFF. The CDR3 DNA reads TGCAGCGTTGTGGGTAGCGGGGTTGGCAATGAGCAGTTCTTC.

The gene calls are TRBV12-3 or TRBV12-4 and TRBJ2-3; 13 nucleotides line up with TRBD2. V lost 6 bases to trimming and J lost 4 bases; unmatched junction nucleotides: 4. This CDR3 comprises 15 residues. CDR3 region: CASRLLAGGADTQYF. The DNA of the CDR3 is TGTGCCAGCAGGCTACTAGCGGGAGGGGCAGATACGCAGTATTTT.

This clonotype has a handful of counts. This chain's CDR3 is CATEGNGRFYNEQFF. The CDR3 DNA reads as TGTGCCACCGAAGGTAATGGGAGGTTTTACAATGAGCAGTTCTTC. The gene calls are TRBV7-9 and TRBJ2-7; D is possibly TRBD2 (6 bases). The J call may be in error: the DNA end matches TRBJ2-1 better. In germline, CDR1 is SEHNR, CDR2 FQNEAQ (reference sequence). This CDR3 has 15 residues.

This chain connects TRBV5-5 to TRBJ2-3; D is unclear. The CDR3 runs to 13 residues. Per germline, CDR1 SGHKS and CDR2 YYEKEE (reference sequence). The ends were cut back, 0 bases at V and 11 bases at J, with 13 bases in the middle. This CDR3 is CASSLVIRHEQYF. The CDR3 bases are TGTGCCAGCAGCTTGGTTATCCGGCATGAGCAGTATTTT. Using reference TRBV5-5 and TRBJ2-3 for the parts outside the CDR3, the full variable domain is DAGVTQSPTHLIKTRGQQVTLRCSPISGHKSVSWYQQVLGQGPQFIFQYYEKEERGRGNFPDRFSARQFPNYSSELNVNALLLGDSALYLCASSLVIRHEQYFGPGTRLTVL.

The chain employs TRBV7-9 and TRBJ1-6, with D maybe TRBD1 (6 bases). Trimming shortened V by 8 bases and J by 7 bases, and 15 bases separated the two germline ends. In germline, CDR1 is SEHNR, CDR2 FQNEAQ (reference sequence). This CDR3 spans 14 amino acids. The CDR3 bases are TGTGCCAGCCAGGAGGGGGGACGAAATTCACCCCTCCACTTT. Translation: CASQEGGRNSPLHF.

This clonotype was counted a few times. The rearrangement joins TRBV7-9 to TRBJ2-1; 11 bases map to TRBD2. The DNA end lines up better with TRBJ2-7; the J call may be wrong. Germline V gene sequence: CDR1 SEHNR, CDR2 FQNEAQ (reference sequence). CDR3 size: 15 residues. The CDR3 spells CASSLVAGGQNEQYF. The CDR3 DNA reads TGTGCCAGCAGCTTAGTAGCGGGGGGGCAAAATGAGCAGTACTTC.

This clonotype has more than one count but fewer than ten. In nucleotides, the CDR3 is TGTGCCAGCAGTCTCCGGGTAGGCTACGAGCAGTACTTC. Its protein product is CASSLRVGYEQYF. V is TRBV11-3 and J is TRBJ2-5, with unresolved D. The tail of the sequence fits TRBJ2-7 better, so the J call may be wrong. The CDR3 loop spans 13 amino acids. Germline CDR1 SGHNT, CDR2 YENEEA.

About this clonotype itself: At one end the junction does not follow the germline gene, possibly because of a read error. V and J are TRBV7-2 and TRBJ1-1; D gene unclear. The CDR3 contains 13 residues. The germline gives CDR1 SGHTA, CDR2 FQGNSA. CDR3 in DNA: TGCGCCAGCAGCTTACGGCATCACACTGAAGCTTTCTTT. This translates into CASSLRHHTEAFF.

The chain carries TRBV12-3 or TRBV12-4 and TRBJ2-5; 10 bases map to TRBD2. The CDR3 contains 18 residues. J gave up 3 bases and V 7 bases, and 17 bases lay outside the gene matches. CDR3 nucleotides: TGTGCCAGCACTTCAGGGAACGGGGCTAGCGGGAGTAAAGAGACCCAGTACTTC. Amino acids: CASTSGNGASGSKETQYF.

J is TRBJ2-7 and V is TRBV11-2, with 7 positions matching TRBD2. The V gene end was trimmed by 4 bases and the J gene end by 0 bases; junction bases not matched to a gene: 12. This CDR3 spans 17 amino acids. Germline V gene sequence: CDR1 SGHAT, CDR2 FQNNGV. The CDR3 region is CASSSLLDGGSSYEQYF. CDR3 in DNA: TGTGCCAGCAGCTCCCTCCTGGACGGCGGGAGCTCCTACGAGCAGTACTTC.

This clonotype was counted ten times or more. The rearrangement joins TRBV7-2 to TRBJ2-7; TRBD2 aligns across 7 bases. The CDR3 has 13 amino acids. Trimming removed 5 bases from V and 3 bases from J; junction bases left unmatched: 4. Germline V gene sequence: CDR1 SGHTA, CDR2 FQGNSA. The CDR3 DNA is TGTGCCAGCAGCCTTGGGGGGGACTACGAGCAGTACTTC. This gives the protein CASSLGGDYEQYF.

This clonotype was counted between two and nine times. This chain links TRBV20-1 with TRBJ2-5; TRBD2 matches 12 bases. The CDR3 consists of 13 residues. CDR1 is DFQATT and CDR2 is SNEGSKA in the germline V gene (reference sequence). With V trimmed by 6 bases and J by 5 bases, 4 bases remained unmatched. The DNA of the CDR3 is TGCAGTGCAACTGGACTAGCGGGGGAGACCCAGTACTTC. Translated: CSATGLAGETQYF.

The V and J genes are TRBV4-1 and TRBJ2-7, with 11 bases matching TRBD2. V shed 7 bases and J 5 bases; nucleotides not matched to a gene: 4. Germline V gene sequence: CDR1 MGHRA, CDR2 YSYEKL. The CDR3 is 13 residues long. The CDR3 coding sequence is TGCGCCAGCAAGGCACTAGCGGGAGACGAGCAGTACTTC. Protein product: CASKALAGDEQYF.

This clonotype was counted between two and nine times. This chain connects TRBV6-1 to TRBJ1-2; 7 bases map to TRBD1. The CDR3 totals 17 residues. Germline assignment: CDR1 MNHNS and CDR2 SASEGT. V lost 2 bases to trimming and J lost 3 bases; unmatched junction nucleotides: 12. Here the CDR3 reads CASSEFEGATFYYGYTF. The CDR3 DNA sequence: TGTGCCAGCAGTGAATTTGAGGGGGCGACCTTCTACTATGGCTACACCTTC.

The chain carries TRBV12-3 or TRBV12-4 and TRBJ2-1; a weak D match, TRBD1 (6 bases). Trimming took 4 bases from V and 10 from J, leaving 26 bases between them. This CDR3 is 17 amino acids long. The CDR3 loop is CASSSQTPGTKGAEQFF. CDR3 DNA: TGTGCCAGCAGTTCCCAAACCCCCGGGACAAAAGGGGCAGAGCAGTTCTTC.

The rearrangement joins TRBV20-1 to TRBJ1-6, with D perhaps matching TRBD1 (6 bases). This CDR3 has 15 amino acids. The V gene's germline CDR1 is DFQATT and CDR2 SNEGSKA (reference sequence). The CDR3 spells CSASVGGAINSPLHF. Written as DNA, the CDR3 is TGCAGCGCCTCTGTAGGGGGGGCGATTAATTCACCCCTCCACTTT.

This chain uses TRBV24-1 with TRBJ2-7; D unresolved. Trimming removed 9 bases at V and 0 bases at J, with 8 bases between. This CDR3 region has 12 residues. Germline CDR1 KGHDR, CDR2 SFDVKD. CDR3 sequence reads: CATESRSYEQYF. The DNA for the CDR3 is TGTGCCACCGAGTCGCGCTCCTACGAGCAGTACTTC.

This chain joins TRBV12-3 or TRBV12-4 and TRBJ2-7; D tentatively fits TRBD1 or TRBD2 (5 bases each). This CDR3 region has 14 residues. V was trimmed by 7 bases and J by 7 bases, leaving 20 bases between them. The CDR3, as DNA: TGTGCCAGCACCGCCGGGACCCAGGACTGGGAGCAGTACTTC. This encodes CASTAGTQDWEQYF.

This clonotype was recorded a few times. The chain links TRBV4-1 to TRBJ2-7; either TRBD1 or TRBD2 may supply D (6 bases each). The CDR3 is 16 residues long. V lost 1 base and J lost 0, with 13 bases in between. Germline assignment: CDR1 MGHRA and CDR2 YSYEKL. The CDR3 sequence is CASSQGVADSSYEQYF. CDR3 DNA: TGCGCCAGCAGCCAAGGTGTAGCGGACAGCTCCTACGAGCAGTACTTC.

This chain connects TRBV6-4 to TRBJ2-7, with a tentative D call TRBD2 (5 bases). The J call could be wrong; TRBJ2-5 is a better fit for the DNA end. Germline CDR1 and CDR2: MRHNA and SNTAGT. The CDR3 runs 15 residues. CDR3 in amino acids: CASARTAEVQETQYF. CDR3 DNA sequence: TGTGCCAGCGCGCGGACGGCGGAGGTCCAAGAGACCCAGTACTTC.

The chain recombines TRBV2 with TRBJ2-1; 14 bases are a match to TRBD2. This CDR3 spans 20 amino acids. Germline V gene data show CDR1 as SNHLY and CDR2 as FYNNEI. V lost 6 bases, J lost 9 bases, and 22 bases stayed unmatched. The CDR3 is CASSDPSGTSGGLGQVEQFF. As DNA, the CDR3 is TGTGCCAGCAGCGATCCGTCCGGGACTAGCGGGGGACTTGGACAGGTTGAGCAGTTCTTC.

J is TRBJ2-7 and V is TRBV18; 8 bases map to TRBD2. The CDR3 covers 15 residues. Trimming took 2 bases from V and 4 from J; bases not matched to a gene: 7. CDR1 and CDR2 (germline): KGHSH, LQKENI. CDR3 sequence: CASSPVRPGGYEQYF. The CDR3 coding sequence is TGTGCCAGCTCACCAGTGCGGCCGGGGGGGTACGAGCAGTACTTC.

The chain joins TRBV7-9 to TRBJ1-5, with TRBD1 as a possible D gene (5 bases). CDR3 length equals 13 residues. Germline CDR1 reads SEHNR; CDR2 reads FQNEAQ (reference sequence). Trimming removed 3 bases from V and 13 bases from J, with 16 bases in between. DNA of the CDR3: TGTGCCAGCAGCTTCCCCGGGGCCCCCTGGCAGCATTTT. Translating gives CASSFPGAPWQHF.

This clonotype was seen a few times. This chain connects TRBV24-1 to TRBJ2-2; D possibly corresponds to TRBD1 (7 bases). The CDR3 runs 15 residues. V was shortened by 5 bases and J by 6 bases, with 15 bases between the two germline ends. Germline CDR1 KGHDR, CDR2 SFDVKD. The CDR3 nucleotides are TGTGCCACCAGTGTTAGGACAGGAGGGGCCGGGGAGCTGTTTTTT. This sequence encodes CATSVRTGGAGELFF.

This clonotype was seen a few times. CDR3 DNA sequence: TGTGCCAGCAGTCCCATCGAGGGGGACGGAGAGACCCAGTACTTC. It codes for CASSPIEGDGETQYF. This chain uses TRBV9 with TRBJ2-5, with D maybe TRBD1 (6 bases). The CDR3 extends over 15 amino acids. Trimming took 5 bases from V and 4 from J, leaving 18 bases between them. CDR1 is SGDLS, CDR2 YYNGEE, per germline.

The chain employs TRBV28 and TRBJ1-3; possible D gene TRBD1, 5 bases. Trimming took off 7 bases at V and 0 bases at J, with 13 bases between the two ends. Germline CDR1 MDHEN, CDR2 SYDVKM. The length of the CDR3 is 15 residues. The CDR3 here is CASNEDSRSGNTIYF. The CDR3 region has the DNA TGTGCCAGCAACGAAGACAGCCGCTCTGGAAACACCATATATTTT.

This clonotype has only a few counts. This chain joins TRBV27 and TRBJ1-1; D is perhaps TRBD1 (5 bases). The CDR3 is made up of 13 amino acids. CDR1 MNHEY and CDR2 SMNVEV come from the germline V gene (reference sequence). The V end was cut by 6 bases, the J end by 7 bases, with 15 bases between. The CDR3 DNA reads TGTGCCAGCAGACTCCTAGACAGCGGTGAAGCTTTCTTT. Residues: CASRLLDSGEAFF.

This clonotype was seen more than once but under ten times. The CDR3 loop is CASSPGPGNTEAFF. The CDR3 nucleotides are TGTGCCAGCAGCCCGGGACCGGGGAACACTGAAGCTTTCTTT. V usage is TRBV12-3 or TRBV12-4 and J usage is TRBJ1-1; weak D call: TRBD1 (5 bases). The length of the CDR3 is 14 residues. The germline V and J ends were trimmed by 6 bases and 1 base, with 12 bases remaining between them.